One TCR beta chain is described in this entry. What it binds is not known. Sequencing used immunoSEQ multiplex PCR; TCRdb keeps in-frame clones, though not all of them. The sample shows a few hundred thousand clones, over 90% of them seen only once. This sample is drawn from a study of brain T cells in children with intractable seizures. The study, taken as a whole, reports: Only CDR3 sequence similarity suggested viral specificity, without known HCMV serostatus. Absence of clones before surgery may stem from lower sequencing depth.

Time point reported: blood from clinic visit 5 months post-surgery; TSC patient then seizure free. Only cases whose brain tissue showed the highest T cell transcript signatures were sequenced. Patients received at least one anti-epileptic drug before surgery. The source is a boy under two years old with tuberous sclerosis and intractable seizures. The sample here was peripheral blood, taken roughly 5 months after surgery.

CDR3 amino acids: CASSLGVIGEYGYTF. In nucleotides, the CDR3 is TGTGCCAGCAGCCTCGGGGTGATAGGAGAATATGGCTACACCTTC. The J gene is TRBJ1-2, the V gene TRBV7-9; D gene unclear. The CDR3 extends over 15 amino acids. Germline CDR1 is SEHNR and CDR2 is FQNEAQ (reference sequence). V was shortened by 5 bases and J by 5 bases, with 18 bases between the two germline ends.